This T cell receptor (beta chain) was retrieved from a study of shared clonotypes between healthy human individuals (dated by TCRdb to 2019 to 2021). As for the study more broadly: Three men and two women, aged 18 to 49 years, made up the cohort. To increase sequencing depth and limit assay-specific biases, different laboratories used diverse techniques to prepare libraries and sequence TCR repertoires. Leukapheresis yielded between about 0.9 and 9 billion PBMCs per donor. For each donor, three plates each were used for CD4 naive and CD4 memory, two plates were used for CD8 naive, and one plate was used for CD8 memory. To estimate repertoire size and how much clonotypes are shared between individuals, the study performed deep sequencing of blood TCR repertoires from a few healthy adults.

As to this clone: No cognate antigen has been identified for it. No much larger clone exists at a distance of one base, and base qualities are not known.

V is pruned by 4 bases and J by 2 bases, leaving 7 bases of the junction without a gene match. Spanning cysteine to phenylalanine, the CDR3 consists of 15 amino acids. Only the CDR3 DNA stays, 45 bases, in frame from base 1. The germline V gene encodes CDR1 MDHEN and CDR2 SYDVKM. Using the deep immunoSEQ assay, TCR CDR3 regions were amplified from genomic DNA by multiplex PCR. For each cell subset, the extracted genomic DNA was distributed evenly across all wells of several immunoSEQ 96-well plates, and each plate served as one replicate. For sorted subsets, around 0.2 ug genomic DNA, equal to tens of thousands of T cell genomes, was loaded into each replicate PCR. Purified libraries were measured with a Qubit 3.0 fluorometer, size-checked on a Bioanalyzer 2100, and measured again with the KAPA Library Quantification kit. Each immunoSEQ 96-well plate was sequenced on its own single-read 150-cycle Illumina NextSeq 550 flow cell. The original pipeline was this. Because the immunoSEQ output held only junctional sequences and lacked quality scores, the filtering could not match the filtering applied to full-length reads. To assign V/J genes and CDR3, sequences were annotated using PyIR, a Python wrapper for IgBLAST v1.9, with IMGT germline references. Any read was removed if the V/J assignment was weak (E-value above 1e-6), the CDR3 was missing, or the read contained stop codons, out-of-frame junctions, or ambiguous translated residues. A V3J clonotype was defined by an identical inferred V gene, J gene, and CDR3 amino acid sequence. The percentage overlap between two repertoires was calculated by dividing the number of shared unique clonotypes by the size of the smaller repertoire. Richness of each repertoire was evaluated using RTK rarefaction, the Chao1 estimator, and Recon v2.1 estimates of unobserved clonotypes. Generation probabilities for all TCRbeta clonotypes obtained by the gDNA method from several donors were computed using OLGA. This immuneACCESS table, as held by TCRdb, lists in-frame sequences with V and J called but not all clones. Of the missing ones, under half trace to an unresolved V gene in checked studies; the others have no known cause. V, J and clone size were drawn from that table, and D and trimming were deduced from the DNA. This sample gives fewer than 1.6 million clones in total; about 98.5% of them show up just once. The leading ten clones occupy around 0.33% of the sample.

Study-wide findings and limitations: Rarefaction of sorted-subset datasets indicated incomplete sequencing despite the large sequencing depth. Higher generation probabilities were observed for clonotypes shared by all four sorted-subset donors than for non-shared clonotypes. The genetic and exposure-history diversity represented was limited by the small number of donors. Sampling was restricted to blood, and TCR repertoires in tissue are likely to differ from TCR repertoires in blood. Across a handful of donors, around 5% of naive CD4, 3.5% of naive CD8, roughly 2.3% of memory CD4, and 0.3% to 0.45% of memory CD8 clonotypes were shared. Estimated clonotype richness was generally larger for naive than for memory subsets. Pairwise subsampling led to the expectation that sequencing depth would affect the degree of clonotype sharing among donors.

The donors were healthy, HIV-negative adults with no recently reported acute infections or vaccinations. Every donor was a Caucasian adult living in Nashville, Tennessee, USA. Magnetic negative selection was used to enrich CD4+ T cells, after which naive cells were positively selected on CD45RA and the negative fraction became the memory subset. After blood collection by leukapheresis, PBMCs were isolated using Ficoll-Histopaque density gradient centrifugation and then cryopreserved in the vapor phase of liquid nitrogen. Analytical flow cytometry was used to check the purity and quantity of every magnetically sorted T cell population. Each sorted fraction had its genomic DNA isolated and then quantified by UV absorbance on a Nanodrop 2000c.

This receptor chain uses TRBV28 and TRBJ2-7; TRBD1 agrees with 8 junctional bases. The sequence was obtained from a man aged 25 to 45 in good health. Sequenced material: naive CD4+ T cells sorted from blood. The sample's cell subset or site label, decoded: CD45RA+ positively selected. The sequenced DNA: TGTGCCAGCAGTTCGCAGGGGGCCTTTACCTACGAGCAGTACTTC. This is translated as CASSSQGAFTYEQYF.